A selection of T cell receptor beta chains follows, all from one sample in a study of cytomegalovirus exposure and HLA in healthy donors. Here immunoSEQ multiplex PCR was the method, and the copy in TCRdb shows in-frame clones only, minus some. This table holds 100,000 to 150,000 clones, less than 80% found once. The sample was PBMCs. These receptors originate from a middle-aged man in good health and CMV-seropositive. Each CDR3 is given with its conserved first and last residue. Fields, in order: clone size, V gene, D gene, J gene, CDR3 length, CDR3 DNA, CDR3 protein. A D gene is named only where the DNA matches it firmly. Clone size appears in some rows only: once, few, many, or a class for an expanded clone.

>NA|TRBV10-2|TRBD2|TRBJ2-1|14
TGCGCCACGAGAGTGTGGGGGGGCTACAATGAGCAGTTCTTC
CATRVWGGYNEQFF
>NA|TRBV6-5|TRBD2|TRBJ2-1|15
TGTGCCAGCAGTTACTCGGGGCTAGCGGGGAGGGAGCAGTTCTTC
CASSYSGLAGREQFF
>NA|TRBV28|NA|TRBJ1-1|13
TGTGCCAGCAGTTTTGTTCAGGACACTGAAGCTTTCTTT
CASSFVQDTEAFF
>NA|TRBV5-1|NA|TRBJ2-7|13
TGCGCCAGCAGCTTTCAACCGAGCTCCGAGCAGTACTTC
CASSFQPSSEQYF
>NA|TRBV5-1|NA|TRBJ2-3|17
TGCGCCAGCAACCCCGGAGACGGAACACCTAGCACAGATACGCAGTATTTT
CASNPGDGTPSTDTQYF
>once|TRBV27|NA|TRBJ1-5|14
TGTGCCAGCAGTTCCCCCGGAGTTAATCAGCCCCAGCATTTT
CASSSPGVNQPQHF
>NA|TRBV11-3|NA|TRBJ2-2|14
TGTGCCAGCAGCCGGACAGCGAACACCGGGGAGCTGTTTTTT
CASSRTANTGELFF
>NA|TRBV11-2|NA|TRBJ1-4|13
TGTGCCAGCAGCTTACCAGGGGATGAAAAACTGTTTTTT
CASSLPGDEKLFF
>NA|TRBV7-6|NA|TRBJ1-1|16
TGTGCCAGCAGCTTAGCCCCGGGAGCAAGGAACACTGAAGCTTTCTTT
CASSLAPGARNTEAFF
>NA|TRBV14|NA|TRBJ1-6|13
TGTGCCAGCAGCCGAGAGACAGCTTCACCCCTCCACTTT
CASSRETASPLHF
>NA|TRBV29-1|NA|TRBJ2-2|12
TGCAGCACCTCCGGAGGGATCGGGGAGCTGTTTTTT
CSTSGGIGELFF
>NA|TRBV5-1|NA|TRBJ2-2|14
TGCGCCAGCAGCTTGGGCCTAGATTTCGGGGAGCTGTTTTTT
CASSLGLDFGELFF
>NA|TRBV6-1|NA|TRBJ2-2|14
TGTGCCAGCGGCGACAGATATTTCACCGGGGAGCTGTTTTTT
CASGDRYFTGELFF
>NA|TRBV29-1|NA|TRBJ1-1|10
TGCAGTCCTACGAACACTGAAGCTTTCTTT
CSPTNTEAFF
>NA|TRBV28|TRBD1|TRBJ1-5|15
TGTGCCAGCAGTAAGACAGGGGGCTACAATCAGCCCCAGCATTTT
CASSKTGGYNQPQHF
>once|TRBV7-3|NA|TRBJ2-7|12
TGTGCCAGCAGCGGACAGAGCTACGAGCAGTACTTC
CASSGQSYEQYF
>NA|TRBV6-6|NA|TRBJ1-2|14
TGTGCCAGCAGTTACTCGAAACAAGACTATGGCTACACCTTC
CASSYSKQDYGYTF
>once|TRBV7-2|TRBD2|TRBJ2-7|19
TGTGCCAGCATCTTCGAGCGTGCTAGCGGGAGGGTGGGACCCTACGAGCAGTACTTC
CASIFERASGRVGPYEQYF
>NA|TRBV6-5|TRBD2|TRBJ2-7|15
TGTGCCAGCACAGACATAGCGGGAGGGACCTACGAGCAGTACTTC
CASTDIAGGTYEQYF
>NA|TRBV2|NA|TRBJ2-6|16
TGTGCCAGCAGTGAAAGAGGGAGCTCTGGGGCCAACGTCCTGACTTTC
CASSERGSSGANVLTF
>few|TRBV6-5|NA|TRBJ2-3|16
TGTGCCAGCAGTTCGACATTCACCTCGATCACAGATACGCAGTATTTT
CASSSTFTSITDTQYF
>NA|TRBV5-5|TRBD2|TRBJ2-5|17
TGTGCCAGCACCAAACATCGGGGGGGCACTTTACAAGAGACCCAGTACTTC
CASTKHRGGTLQETQYF